This TCR beta chain was obtained from a study of blood T cell repertoires in COVID-19. The overall study: Acute and convalescent COVID-19 specimens originated in the United States, Italy and Spain.

The CDR3 contains 15 residues. Germline CDR1 reads SGHRS; CDR2 reads YFSETQ. Trimming shortened V by 4 bases and J by 4 bases, and 17 bases separated the two germline ends. In the study's own analysis: Amplification of reference gene primers provided the estimated nucleated cell counts. Only in-frame clones appear in the TCRdb table, and some are missing; sequencing was by immunoSEQ multiplex PCR. Clone size and the V and J calls come from that table; the DNA yielded D and trimming. The sample contains nearly 80,000 clones, roughly 80% of which appear only once. The sequence was obtained from a woman in her seventies with acute or convalescent COVID-19. V and J are TRBV5-1 and TRBJ2-5, with D possibly matching TRBD2 (5 bases). Sequencing was performed on peripheral blood. CDR3 bases: TGCGCCAGCAGCCCACACCGGGGTTTGAGAGAGACCCAGTACTTC. Translating it yields CASSPHRGLRETQYF.